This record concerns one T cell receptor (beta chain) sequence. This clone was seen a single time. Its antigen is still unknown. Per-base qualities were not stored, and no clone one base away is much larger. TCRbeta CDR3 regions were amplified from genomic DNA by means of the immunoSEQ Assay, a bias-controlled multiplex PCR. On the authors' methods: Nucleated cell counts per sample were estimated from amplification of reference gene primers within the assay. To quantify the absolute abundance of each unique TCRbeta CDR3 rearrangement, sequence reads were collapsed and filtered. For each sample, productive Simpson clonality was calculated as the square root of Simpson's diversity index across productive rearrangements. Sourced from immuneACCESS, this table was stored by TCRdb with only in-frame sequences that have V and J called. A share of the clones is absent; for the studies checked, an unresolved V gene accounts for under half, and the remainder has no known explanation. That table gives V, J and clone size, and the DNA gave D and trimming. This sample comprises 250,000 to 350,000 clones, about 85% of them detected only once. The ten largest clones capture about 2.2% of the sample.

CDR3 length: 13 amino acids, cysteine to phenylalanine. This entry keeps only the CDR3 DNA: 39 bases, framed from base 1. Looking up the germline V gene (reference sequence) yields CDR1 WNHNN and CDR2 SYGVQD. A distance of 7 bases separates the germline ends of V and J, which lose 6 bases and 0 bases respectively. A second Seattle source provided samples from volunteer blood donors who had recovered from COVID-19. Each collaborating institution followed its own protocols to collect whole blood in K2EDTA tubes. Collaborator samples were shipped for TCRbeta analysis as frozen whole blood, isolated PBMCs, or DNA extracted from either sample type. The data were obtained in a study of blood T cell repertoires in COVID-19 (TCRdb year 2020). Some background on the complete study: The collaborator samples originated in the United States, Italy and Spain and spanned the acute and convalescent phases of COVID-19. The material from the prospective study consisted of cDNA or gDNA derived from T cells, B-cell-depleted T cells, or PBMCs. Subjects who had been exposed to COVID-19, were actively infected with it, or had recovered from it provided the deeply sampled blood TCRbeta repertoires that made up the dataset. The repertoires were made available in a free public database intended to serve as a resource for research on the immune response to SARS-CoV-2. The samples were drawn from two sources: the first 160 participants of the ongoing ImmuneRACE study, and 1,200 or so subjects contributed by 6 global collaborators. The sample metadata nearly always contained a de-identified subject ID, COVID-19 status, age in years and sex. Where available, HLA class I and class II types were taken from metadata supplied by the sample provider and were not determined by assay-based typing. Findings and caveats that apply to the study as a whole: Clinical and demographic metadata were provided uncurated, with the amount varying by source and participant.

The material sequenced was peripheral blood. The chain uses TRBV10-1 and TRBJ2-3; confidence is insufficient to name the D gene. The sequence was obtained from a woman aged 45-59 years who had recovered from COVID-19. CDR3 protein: CASRDCSTDTQYF. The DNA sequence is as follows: TGCGCCAGCAGAGACTGCAGCACAGATACGCAGTATTTT.